The sequence of this TCR beta chain was determined in a study of shared clonotypes between healthy human individuals (dated by TCRdb to the early 2020s). Notes on the research overall: The cohort comprised a couple of women and a few men aged 18 to 49 years. For each donor, three plates each were used for CD4 naive and CD4 memory, two plates were used for CD8 naive, and one plate was used for CD8 memory. Blood TCR repertoires of about five healthy adults were deeply sequenced to estimate repertoire size and the extent of clonotype sharing between individuals. Libraries were prepared and TCR repertoires were sequenced by different laboratories using diverse techniques, in order to increase sequencing depth and limit assay-specific biases. Between about 0.9 and 9 billion PBMCs per donor were obtained by leukapheresis.

What the work shows at the level of the full study, not this receptor alone: Approximately 4.8% of naive CD4, around 4% of naive CD8, about 2.4% of memory CD4, and about 0.4% of memory CD8 clonotypes were shared across several donors. Sampling was restricted to blood, and TCR repertoires in tissue are likely to differ from TCR repertoires in blood. Naive subsets generally had larger estimated clonotype richness than memory subsets. Pairwise subsampling led to the expectation that sequencing depth would affect the degree of clonotype sharing among donors. Even with the large sequencing depth, rarefaction of the sorted-subset datasets indicated that sequencing was incomplete. Higher generation probabilities were observed for clonotypes shared by all four sorted-subset donors than for non-shared clonotypes. The genetic and exposure-history diversity represented was limited by the small number of donors.

CD8 naive samples consisted of CD45RO-negative cells that were positively selected for CCR7, yielding a CD45RA+CCR7+ population without TemRA cells. Donors were healthy HIV-negative adults with no recently reported acute infections or vaccinations. All donors were Caucasian adults living in Nashville, Tennessee, USA. After blood collection by leukapheresis, PBMCs were isolated using Ficoll-Histopaque density gradient centrifugation and then cryopreserved in the vapor phase of liquid nitrogen. Purity and quantity of every magnetically sorted T cell population were checked by analytical flow cytometry. Genomic DNA was isolated from each sorted fraction and quantified by UV absorbance on a Nanodrop 2000c. Details on this clone: Its antigen has not been determined. No per-base quality is available; no much larger clone lies one base away.

CDR1 and CDR2, per the germline V gene, are LGHNT and FRNRAP. The CDR3 starts with the cysteine, ends with the phenylalanine, and has 15 residues. Only CDR3 DNA remains: 45 bases, in frame from the first base. The germline ends are 17 bases apart after V is trimmed by 6 bases and J by 5 bases. Using the deep immunoSEQ assay, multiplex PCR amplified TCR CDR3 regions from genomic DNA. Extracted genomic DNA from each cell subset was distributed evenly across all wells of several immunoSEQ 96-well plates, and each plate was treated as a replicate. For sorted subsets, each replicate PCR was loaded with roughly 0.2 ug genomic DNA, equivalent to about 30,000 T cell genomes. Purified libraries were measured with a Qubit 3.0 fluorometer, size-checked on a Bioanalyzer 2100, and measured again with the KAPA Library Quantification kit. Each immunoSEQ 96-well plate was sequenced on its own single-read 150-cycle Illumina NextSeq 550 flow cell. In the original analysis: Because the immunoSEQ output held only junctional sequences and lacked quality scores, the filtering could not match the filtering applied to full-length reads. To assign V/J genes and CDR3, sequences were annotated against IMGT germline references using PyIR, a Python wrapper for IgBLAST v1.9. Reads were filtered out if the reads had weak V/J assignments (E-value above 1e-6), no CDR3, stop codons, out-of-frame junctions, or ambiguous translated residues. V3J clonotypes were defined as sequences sharing an identical inferred V gene, J gene, and CDR3 amino acid sequence. The percentage overlap between two repertoires was calculated by dividing the number of shared unique clonotypes by the size of the smaller repertoire. Repertoire richness was assessed with RTK rarefaction, the Chao1 estimator, and Recon v2.1 estimates of unobserved clonotypes. Generation probabilities were computed with OLGA for all TCRbeta clonotypes obtained by the gDNA method from a few donors. The source is immuneACCESS, and TCRdb retained only in-frame sequences with V and J called. Part of the clones is not carried over; for the studies checked, unresolved V genes explain less than half of this, and the remainder is unexplained. The V and J calls and the clone size are those of that table, but D and trimming were determined from the DNA. This sample comprises around 2,000,000 clones, 85% to 95% of them detected only once. The top ten clonotypes cover 1.7% of the sample.

Sequenced input: naive CD8+ T cells from PBMCs. The cell subset or site label corresponds to: CD45RA+CCR7+. This TCR came from a man aged 18 to 30 in good health. Some clones in this sample may be carry-over from other donors' samples. Recombination joined TRBV12-5 with TRBJ2-1; the D call could be TRBD1 or TRBD2, with each sharing 5 bases. The DNA sequence follows: TGTGCTAGTGGCCAAAGCCGGGACGGGGACAATGAGCAGTTCTTC. Translated, this is CASGQSRDGDNEQFF.